This TCR beta chain was recorded in a study of blood T cell repertoires in COVID-19. For the study at large: Material from acute and convalescent COVID-19 was sourced from the United States, Italy and Spain.

As handled by the study authors: Amplified reference gene primers provided the basis for estimating nucleated cell counts. Clones were sequenced by immunoSEQ multiplex PCR, and TCRdb holds only the in-frame ones, with some missing. The V and J calls and clone size are taken from that table; D and trimming were inferred from the DNA. The sample holds around 150,000 clones; under 85% are singletons and the top ten take roughly 6.5%. This CDR3 contains 14 residues. V was clipped by 2 bases and J by 5 bases, with 13 bases between them. Germline CDR1 is SGHTA and CDR2 is FQGNSA. The TCR was taken from a human donor in a cohort sampled during active COVID-19. The gene calls are TRBV7-2 and TRBJ2-7, with D unclear. The sequencing sample was made of peripheral blood. CDR3: CASSLRQGQNEQYF. CDR3 nucleotide sequence: TGTGCCAGCAGCTTAAGACAAGGCCAAAACGAGCAGTACTTC.